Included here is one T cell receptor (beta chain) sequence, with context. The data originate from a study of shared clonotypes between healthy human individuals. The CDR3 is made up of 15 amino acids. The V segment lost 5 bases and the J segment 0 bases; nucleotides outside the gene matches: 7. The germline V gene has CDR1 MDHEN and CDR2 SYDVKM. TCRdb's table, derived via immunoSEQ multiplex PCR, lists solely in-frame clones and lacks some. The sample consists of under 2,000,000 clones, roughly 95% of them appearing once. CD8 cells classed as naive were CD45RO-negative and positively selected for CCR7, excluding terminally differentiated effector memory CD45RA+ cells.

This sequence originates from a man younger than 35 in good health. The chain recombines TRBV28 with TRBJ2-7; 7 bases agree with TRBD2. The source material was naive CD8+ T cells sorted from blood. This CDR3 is CASSPGGGGSYEQYF. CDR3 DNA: TGTGCCAGCAGTCCCGGTGGGGGGGGCTCCTACGAGCAGTACTTC.